Listed below are T cell receptor beta chains from one sample, sequenced in a study of shared T cell receptors in the human thymus. The protocol was immunoSEQ multiplex PCR, while the TCRdb copy is restricted to in-frame clones and leaves out a portion. The data hold some 700,000 clones, with approximately 83% observed a single time. This sample was also put to use in a study of human thymus T cells.

Sequencing input: thymocytes. The origin of the receptors is a girl under three years old with a congenital heart defect. The CDR3 runs from the conserved cysteine through the conserved F or W. D genes are given only for firm matches. Size is stated for part of the rows, as once, few or many counts, or as a class when the clone is expanded.

v_gene: TRBV5-6; abundance: NA; j_gene: TRBJ2-7; d_gene: TRBD2; len: 14; CDR3aa: CASSLIGGACEQYF; CDR3nt: TGTGCCAGCAGCTTGATCGGGGGGGCTTGCGAGCAGTACTTC
v_gene: TRBV28; abundance: NA; j_gene: TRBJ1-5; d_gene: NA; len: 17; CDR3aa: CASSFKRSREGNQPQHF; CDR3nt: TGTGCCAGCAGTTTTAAACGTTCCAGGGAGGGCAATCAGCCCCAGCATTTT
v_gene: TRBV7-2; abundance: NA; j_gene: TRBJ2-1; d_gene: NA; len: 12; CDR3aa: CASSTHRSLQFF; CDR3nt: TGTGCCAGCAGCACACACAGGAGCCTACAGTTCTTC
v_gene: TRBV14; abundance: few; j_gene: TRBJ2-7; d_gene: NA; len: 17; CDR3aa: CASSQEDGRTGSYEQYF; CDR3nt: TGTGCCAGCAGCCAAGAGGATGGGAGGACAGGCTCCTACGAGCAGTACTTC
v_gene: TRBV9; abundance: NA; j_gene: TRBJ1-2; d_gene: NA; len: 14; CDR3aa: CASRTETGSFRYTF; CDR3nt: TGTGCCAGCAGAACTGAGACAGGCAGCTTTCGCTACACCTTC
v_gene: TRBV7-2; abundance: NA; j_gene: TRBJ1-2; d_gene: NA; len: 16; CDR3aa: CASSLRDTRAPYGYTF; CDR3nt: TGTGCCAGCAGCTTAAGGGACACCCGGGCCCCTTATGGCTACACCTTC
v_gene: TRBV5-6; abundance: NA; j_gene: TRBJ2-2; d_gene: TRBD1; len: 16; CDR3aa: CASSQRQGQETGELFF; CDR3nt: TGTGCCAGCAGCCAACGACAGGGCCAGGAGACCGGGGAGCTGTTTTTT
v_gene: TRBV19; abundance: NA; j_gene: TRBJ2-1; d_gene: NA; len: 13; CDR3aa: CASSPDSKNEQFF; CDR3nt: TGTGCCAGTAGCCCGGACAGTAAGAATGAGCAGTTCTTC
v_gene: TRBV6-1; abundance: NA; j_gene: TRBJ2-7; d_gene: TRBD1; len: 14; CDR3aa: CASSPDRGIGEQYF; CDR3nt: TGTGCCAGCAGCCCCGACAGGGGCATCGGCGAGCAGTACTTC
v_gene: TRBV11-2; abundance: NA; j_gene: TRBJ1-2; d_gene: TRBD1; len: 15; CDR3aa: CASSSLHDRVLGYTF; CDR3nt: TGTGCCAGCAGCTCGCTCCATGACAGGGTACTGGGCTACACCTTC
v_gene: TRBV9; abundance: NA; j_gene: TRBJ2-5; d_gene: TRBD2; len: 15; CDR3aa: CASSQGTSGGKTQYF; CDR3nt: TGTGCCAGCAGCCAAGGGACTAGCGGTGGAAAGACCCAGTACTTC
v_gene: TRBV7-9; abundance: NA; j_gene: TRBJ2-7; d_gene: NA; len: 16; CDR3aa: CASSRTGTPSSYEQYF; CDR3nt: TGTGCCAGCAGCCGTACCGGGACTCCGAGCTCCTACGAGCAGTACTTC
v_gene: TRBV5-1; abundance: NA; j_gene: TRBJ2-1; d_gene: TRBD1; len: 16; CDR3aa: CASSLEGQGRDNEQFF; CDR3nt: TGCGCCAGCAGCTTGGAGGGACAGGGGAGGGACAATGAGCAGTTCTTC
v_gene: TRBV19; abundance: few; j_gene: TRBJ1-1; d_gene: TRBD1; len: 15; CDR3aa: CASSIRDRVSSEAFF; CDR3nt: TGTGCCAGTAGTATCCGGGACAGGGTGAGTTCTGAAGCTTTCTTT
v_gene: TRBV9; abundance: NA; j_gene: TRBJ1-4; d_gene: NA; len: 14; CDR3aa: CASSVGGENEKLFF; CDR3nt: TGTGCCAGCAGCGTAGGAGGAGAAAATGAAAAACTGTTTTTT
v_gene: TRBV5-5; abundance: NA; j_gene: TRBJ2-5; d_gene: NA; len: 14; CDR3aa: CASSLGQHQETQYF; CDR3nt: TGTGCCAGCAGCTTGGGACAGCACCAAGAGACCCAGTACTTC
v_gene: TRBV5-6; abundance: NA; j_gene: TRBJ2-7; d_gene: TRBD2; len: 15; CDR3aa: CASRLLAEGPYEQYF; CDR3nt: TGTGCCAGCAGACTGCTAGCGGAGGGGCCCTACGAGCAGTACTTC
v_gene: TRBV27; abundance: NA; j_gene: TRBJ2-1; d_gene: NA; len: 16; CDR3aa: CASSLSPLLWGREQFF; CDR3nt: TGTGCCAGCAGTTTATCGCCCCTGTTGTGGGGCCGCGAGCAGTTCTTC
v_gene: TRBV28; abundance: once; j_gene: TRBJ2-4; d_gene: NA; len: 12; CDR3aa: CASSIPGLGQYF; CDR3nt: TGTGCCAGCAGTATCCCGGGACTCGGGCAGTACTTC
v_gene: TRBV7-3; abundance: few; j_gene: TRBJ2-3; d_gene: TRBD2; len: 18; CDR3aa: CASSPGTSGGGSTDTQYF; CDR3nt: TGTGCCAGCAGCCCTGGGACTAGCGGGGGGGGTAGCACAGATACGCAGTATTTT
v_gene: TRBV6-1; abundance: NA; j_gene: TRBJ1-5; d_gene: TRBD1; len: 17; CDR3aa: CASSASLQGMGNQPQHF; CDR3nt: TGTGCCAGCAGTGCATCCCTACAGGGGATGGGAAATCAGCCCCAGCATTTT
v_gene: TRBV14; abundance: NA; j_gene: TRBJ2-6; d_gene: NA; len: 21; CDR3aa: CASSQDGGLQGEGSGANVLTF; CDR3nt: TGTGCCAGCAGCCAAGATGGGGGACTTCAGGGTGAGGGCTCTGGGGCCAACGTCCTGACTTTC
v_gene: TRBV7-6; abundance: NA; j_gene: TRBJ1-1; d_gene: TRBD1; len: 14; CDR3aa: CASSRQGETSEAFF; CDR3nt: TGTGCCAGCAGCCGACAGGGGGAGACTTCGGAAGCTTTCTTT
v_gene: TRBV4-1; abundance: NA; j_gene: TRBJ2-1; d_gene: NA; len: 16; CDR3aa: CASSQDPQGRYNEQFF; CDR3nt: TGCGCCAGCAGCCAAGATCCCCAGGGGCGATACAATGAGCAGTTCTTC
v_gene: TRBV6-1; abundance: NA; j_gene: TRBJ1-5; d_gene: NA; len: 13; CDR3aa: CASRVSGNQPQHF; CDR3nt: TGTGCCAGCAGGGTAAGCGGCAATCAGCCCCAGCATTTT
v_gene: TRBV6-5; abundance: NA; j_gene: TRBJ1-2; d_gene: TRBD1; len: 14; CDR3aa: CASREQTQGASYTF; CDR3nt: TGTGCCAGCAGAGAACAAACCCAGGGGGCTAGCTACACCTTC
v_gene: TRBV10-3; abundance: NA; j_gene: TRBJ1-2; d_gene: NA; len: 12; CDR3aa: CAISELESGYTF; CDR3nt: TGTGCCATCAGTGAGTTGGAGTCCGGCTACACCTTC
v_gene: TRBV5-6; abundance: NA; j_gene: TRBJ2-3; d_gene: NA; len: 14; CDR3aa: CASSWPASTDTQYF; CDR3nt: TGTGCCAGCAGCTGGCCCGCCAGCACAGATACGCAGTATTTT
v_gene: TRBV19; abundance: once; j_gene: TRBJ1-3; d_gene: TRBD1; len: 17; CDR3aa: CASSTTDGQGVPNWVYF; CDR3nt: TGTGCCAGTAGTACCACCGACGGACAGGGCGTACCGAACTGGGTATATTTT
v_gene: TRBV6-5; abundance: NA; j_gene: TRBJ2-7; d_gene: TRBD1; len: 15; CDR3aa: CASSYFGQEHYEQYF; CDR3nt: TGTGCCAGCAGTTATTTCGGACAGGAACACTACGAGCAGTACTTC
v_gene: TRBV10-1; abundance: NA; j_gene: TRBJ2-7; d_gene: TRBD2; len: 15; CDR3aa: CASSSGLAGYYEQYF; CDR3nt: TGCGCCAGCTCAAGCGGACTAGCGGGATACTACGAGCAGTACTTC
v_gene: TRBV14; abundance: NA; j_gene: TRBJ1-6; d_gene: TRBD1; len: 18; CDR3aa: CASSQTGPTSSYNSPLHF; CDR3nt: TGTGCCAGCAGCCAGACAGGGCCCACTAGCTCCTATAATTCACCCCTCCACTTT
v_gene: TRBV7-3; abundance: NA; j_gene: TRBJ2-2; d_gene: NA; len: 16; CDR3aa: CASGLNLSPNTGELFF; CDR3nt: TGTGCCAGCGGTCTTAACTTATCCCCGAACACCGGGGAGCTGTTTTTT
v_gene: TRBV4-2; abundance: NA; j_gene: TRBJ2-7; d_gene: TRBD2; len: 18; CDR3aa: CASSQEPSVAGVLYEQYF; CDR3nt: TGTGCCAGCAGCCAAGAACCCTCGGTGGCGGGGGTGCTCTACGAGCAGTACTTC
v_gene: TRBV7-9; abundance: NA; j_gene: TRBJ2-1; d_gene: NA; len: 16; CDR3aa: CASSLDGGSSYNEQFF; CDR3nt: TGTGCCAGCAGCTTAGATGGGGGGAGCTCCTACAATGAGCAGTTCTTC
v_gene: TRBV14; abundance: NA; j_gene: TRBJ1-6; d_gene: TRBD1; len: 17; CDR3aa: CASSQTPGQGNNSPLHF; CDR3nt: TGTGCCAGCAGCCAAACACCGGGACAGGGCAATAATTCACCCCTCCACTTT
v_gene: TRBV6-1; abundance: NA; j_gene: TRBJ1-1; d_gene: NA; len: 14; CDR3aa: CASSGYRGLPEAFF; CDR3nt: TGTGCCAGCAGTGGGTATCGGGGTTTGCCTGAAGCTTTCTTT
v_gene: TRBV5-1; abundance: NA; j_gene: TRBJ2-1; d_gene: TRBD2; len: 16; CDR3aa: CASSRSTSGADNEQFF; CDR3nt: TGCGCCAGCAGCAGGTCGACTAGCGGGGCAGACAATGAGCAGTTCTTC
v_gene: TRBV2; abundance: NA; j_gene: TRBJ1-1; d_gene: NA; len: 12; CDR3aa: CASRDDRFEAFF; CDR3nt: TGTGCCAGCAGGGACGACAGGTTTGAAGCTTTCTTT
v_gene: TRBV11-1; abundance: NA; j_gene: TRBJ1-2; d_gene: NA; len: 14; CDR3aa: CASSSDTFTYGYTF; CDR3nt: TGTGCCAGCAGTTCGGACACCTTTACCTATGGCTACACCTTC
v_gene: TRBV30; abundance: NA; j_gene: TRBJ1-6; d_gene: NA; len: 15; CDR3aa: CAWSVQGHSNSPLHF; CDR3nt: TGTGCCTGGAGTGTACAGGGTCATAGTAATTCACCCCTCCACTTT
v_gene: TRBV4-2; abundance: NA; j_gene: TRBJ1-5; d_gene: NA; len: 15; CDR3aa: CASSHLRTGNQPQHF; CDR3nt: TGTGCCAGCAGCCACCTCCGAACAGGGAATCAGCCCCAGCATTTT
v_gene: TRBV27; abundance: NA; j_gene: TRBJ1-6; d_gene: NA; len: 14; CDR3aa: CASTVRGSNSPLHF; CDR3nt: TGTGCCAGCACCGTACGGGGTAGCAATTCACCCCTCCACTTT
v_gene: TRBV7-6; abundance: NA; j_gene: TRBJ1-1; d_gene: NA; len: 13; CDR3aa: CASSLQQGTEAFF; CDR3nt: TGTGCCAGCAGCCTACAACAGGGAACTGAAGCTTTCTTT
v_gene: TRBV5-1; abundance: NA; j_gene: TRBJ2-3; d_gene: TRBD1; len: 15; CDR3aa: CASSRTGGSTDTQYF; CDR3nt: TGCGCCAGCTCAAGGACAGGGGGGAGCACAGATACGCAGTATTTT
v_gene: TRBV7-6; abundance: NA; j_gene: TRBJ2-5; d_gene: TRBD2; len: 15; CDR3aa: CASSPQRGAMETQYF; CDR3nt: TGTGCCAGCAGCCCCCAGCGGGGGGCCATGGAGACCCAGTACTTC
v_gene: TRBV7-3; abundance: NA; j_gene: TRBJ2-7; d_gene: NA; len: 14; CDR3aa: CASSLTGSCREQYF; CDR3nt: TGTGCCAGCAGCCTTACAGGGTCCTGTCGGGAGCAGTACTTC
v_gene: TRBV6-1; abundance: NA; j_gene: TRBJ2-7; d_gene: NA; len: 13; CDR3aa: CASGIGSYYEQYF; CDR3nt: TGTGCCAGCGGTATAGGGAGTTATTACGAGCAGTACTTC
v_gene: TRBV11-2; abundance: NA; j_gene: TRBJ1-3; d_gene: TRBD1; len: 15; CDR3aa: CASSPRQGSGNTIYF; CDR3nt: TGTGCCAGCAGCCCGCGACAGGGCTCTGGAAACACCATATATTTT
v_gene: TRBV9; abundance: NA; j_gene: TRBJ2-3; d_gene: TRBD2; len: 19; CDR3aa: CASSVVGRTSGGAADTQYF; CDR3nt: TGTGCCAGCAGCGTAGTGGGCAGGACTAGCGGGGGGGCCGCAGATACGCAGTATTTT
v_gene: TRBV11-2; abundance: NA; j_gene: TRBJ1-2; d_gene: TRBD1; len: 17; CDR3aa: CASSLSKSGQGNYGYTF; CDR3nt: TGTGCCAGCAGCTTATCGAAATCAGGACAGGGGAACTATGGCTACACCTTC